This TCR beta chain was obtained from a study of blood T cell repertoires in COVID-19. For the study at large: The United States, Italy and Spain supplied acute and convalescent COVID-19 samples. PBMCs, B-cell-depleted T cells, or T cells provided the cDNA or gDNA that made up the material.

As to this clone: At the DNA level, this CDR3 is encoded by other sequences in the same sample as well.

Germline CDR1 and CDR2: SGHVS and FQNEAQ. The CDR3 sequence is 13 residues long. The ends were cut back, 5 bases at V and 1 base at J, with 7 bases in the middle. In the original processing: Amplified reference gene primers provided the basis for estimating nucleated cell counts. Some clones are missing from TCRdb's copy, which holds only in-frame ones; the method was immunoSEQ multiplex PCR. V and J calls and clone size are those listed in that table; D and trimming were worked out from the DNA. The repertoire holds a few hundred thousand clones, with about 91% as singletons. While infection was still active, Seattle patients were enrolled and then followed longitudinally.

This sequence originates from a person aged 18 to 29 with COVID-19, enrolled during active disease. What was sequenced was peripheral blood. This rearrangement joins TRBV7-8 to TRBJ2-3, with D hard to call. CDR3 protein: CASSLSRTDTQYF. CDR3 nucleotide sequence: TGTGCCAGCAGCCTTAGTCGCACAGATACGCAGTATTTT.